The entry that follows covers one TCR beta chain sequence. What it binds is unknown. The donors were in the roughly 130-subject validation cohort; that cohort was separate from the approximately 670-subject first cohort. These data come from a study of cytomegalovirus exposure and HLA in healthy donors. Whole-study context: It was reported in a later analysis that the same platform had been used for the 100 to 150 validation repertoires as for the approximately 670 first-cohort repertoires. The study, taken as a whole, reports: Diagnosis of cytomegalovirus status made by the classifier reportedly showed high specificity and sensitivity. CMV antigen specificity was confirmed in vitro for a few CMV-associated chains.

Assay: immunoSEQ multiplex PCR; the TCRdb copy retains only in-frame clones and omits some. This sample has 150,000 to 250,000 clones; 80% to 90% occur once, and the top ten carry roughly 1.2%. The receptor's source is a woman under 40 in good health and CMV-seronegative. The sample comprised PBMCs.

DNA of the CDR3: TGTGCCAGCAGCCTAGCGGGAGTGAGCACAGATACGCAGTATTTT. It encodes CASSLAGVSTDTQYF. The genes are TRBV9 and TRBJ2-3, with 10 bases identical to TRBD2. The CDR3 contains 15 residues. V shed 4 bases and J 0 bases; nucleotides not matched to a gene: 2. Germline V gene sequence: CDR1 SGDLS, CDR2 YYNGEE.